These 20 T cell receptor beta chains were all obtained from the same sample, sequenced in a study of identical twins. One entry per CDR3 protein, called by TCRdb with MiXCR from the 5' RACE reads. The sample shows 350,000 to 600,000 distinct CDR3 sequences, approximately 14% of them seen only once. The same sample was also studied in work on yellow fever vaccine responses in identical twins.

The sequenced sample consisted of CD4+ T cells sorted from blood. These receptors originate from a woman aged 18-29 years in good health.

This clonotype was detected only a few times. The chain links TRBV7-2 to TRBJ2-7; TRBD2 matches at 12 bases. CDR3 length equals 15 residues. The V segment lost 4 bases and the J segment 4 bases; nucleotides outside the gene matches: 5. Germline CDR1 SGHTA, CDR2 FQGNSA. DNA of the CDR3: TGTGCCAGCAGCTCCCCCGGACTAGCGGGGTACGAGCAGTACTTC. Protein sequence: CASSSPGLAGYEQYF.

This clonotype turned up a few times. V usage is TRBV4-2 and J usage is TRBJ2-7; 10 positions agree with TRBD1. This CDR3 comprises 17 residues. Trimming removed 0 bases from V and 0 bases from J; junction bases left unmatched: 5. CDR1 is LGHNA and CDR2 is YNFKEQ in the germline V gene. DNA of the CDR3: TGTGCCAGCAGCCAAGATCACGGGGACAGGGGCTCCTACGAGCAGTACTTC. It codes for CASSQDHGDRGSYEQYF.

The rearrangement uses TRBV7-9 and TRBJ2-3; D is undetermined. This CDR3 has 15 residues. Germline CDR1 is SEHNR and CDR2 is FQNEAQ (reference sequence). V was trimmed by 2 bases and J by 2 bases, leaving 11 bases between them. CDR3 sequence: CASSLWRQNTDTQYF. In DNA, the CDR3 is TGTGCCAGCAGCTTATGGCGGCAAAACACAGATACGCAGTATTTT.

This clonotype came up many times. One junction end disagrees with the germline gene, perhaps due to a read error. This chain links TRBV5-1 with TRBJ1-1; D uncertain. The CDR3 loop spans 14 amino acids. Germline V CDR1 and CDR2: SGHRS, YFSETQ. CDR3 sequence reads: CASSLGLMNTEAFF. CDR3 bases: TGCGCCAGCAGTTTGGGCCTGATGAACACTGAAGCTTTCTTT.

CDR3 DNA sequence: TGCGCCAGCAGCCAGGGGCCAGGGTCCTACGAGCAGTACTTC. Its translation is CASSQGPGSYEQYF. The V call is TRBV4-1, the J call TRBJ2-7; D might be TRBD1 (5 bases). Trimming cost V 3 bases and J 1 base, with 10 bases left between them. Germline CDR1 and CDR2: MGHRA and YSYEKL. The CDR3 contains 14 residues.

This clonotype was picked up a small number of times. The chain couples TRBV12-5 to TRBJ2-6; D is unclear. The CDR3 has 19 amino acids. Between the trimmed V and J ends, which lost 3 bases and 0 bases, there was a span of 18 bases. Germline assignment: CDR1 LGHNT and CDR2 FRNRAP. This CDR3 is CASGLEVGTANSGANVLTF. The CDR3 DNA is TGTGCTAGTGGTTTAGAAGTGGGCACGGCCAACTCTGGGGCCAACGTCCTGACTTTC. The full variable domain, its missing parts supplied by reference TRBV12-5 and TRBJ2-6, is DARVTQTPRHKVTEMGQEVTMRCQPILGHNTVFWYRQTMMQGLELLAYFRNRAPLDDSGMPKDRFSAEMPDATLATLKIQPSEPRDSAVYFCASGLEVGTANSGANVLTFGAGSRLTVL.

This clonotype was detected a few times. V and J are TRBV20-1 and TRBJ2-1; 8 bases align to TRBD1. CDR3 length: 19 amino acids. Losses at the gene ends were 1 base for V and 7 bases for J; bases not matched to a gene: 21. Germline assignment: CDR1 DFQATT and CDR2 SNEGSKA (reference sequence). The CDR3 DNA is TGCAGTGCTAGAGTGGCAGGGGGCGCCGCACTAGCTAGGAAGAATGAGCAGTTCTTC. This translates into CSARVAGGAALARKNEQFF.

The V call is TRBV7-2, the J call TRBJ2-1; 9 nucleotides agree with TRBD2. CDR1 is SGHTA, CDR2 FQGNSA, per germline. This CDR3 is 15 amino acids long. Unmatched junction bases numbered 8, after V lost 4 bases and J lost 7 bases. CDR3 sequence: CASSSGLSGRNEQFF. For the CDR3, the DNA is TGTGCCAGCAGCTCGGGATTGAGCGGGAGGAATGAGCAGTTCTTC.

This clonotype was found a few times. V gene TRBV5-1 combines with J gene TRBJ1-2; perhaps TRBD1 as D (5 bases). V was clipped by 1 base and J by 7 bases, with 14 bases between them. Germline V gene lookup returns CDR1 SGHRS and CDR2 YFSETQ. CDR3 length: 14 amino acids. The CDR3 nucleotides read TGCGCCAGCAGCTTGAACGCAGGGCGGACTGGCTACACCTTC. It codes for CASSLNAGRTGYTF.

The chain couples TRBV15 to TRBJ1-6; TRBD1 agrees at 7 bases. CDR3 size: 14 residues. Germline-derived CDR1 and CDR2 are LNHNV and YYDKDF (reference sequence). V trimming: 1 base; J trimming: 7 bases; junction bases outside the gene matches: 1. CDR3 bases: TGTGCCACCAGCAGAGGCAGGGGGAATTCACCCCTCCACTTT. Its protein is CATSRGRGNSPLHF. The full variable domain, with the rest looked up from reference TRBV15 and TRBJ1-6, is DAMVIQNPRYQVTQFGKPVTLSCSQTLNHNVMYWYQQKSSQAPKLLFHYYDKDFNNEADTPDNFQSRRPNTSFCFLDIRSPGLGDTAMYLCATSRGRGNSPLHFGNGTRLTVT.

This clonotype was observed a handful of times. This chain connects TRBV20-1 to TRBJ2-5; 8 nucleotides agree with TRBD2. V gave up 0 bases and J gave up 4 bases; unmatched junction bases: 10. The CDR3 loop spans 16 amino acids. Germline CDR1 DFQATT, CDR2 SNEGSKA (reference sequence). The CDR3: CSARELRAGVRETQYF. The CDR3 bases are TGCAGTGCTAGAGAACTCCGAGCGGGAGTAAGAGAGACCCAGTACTTC.

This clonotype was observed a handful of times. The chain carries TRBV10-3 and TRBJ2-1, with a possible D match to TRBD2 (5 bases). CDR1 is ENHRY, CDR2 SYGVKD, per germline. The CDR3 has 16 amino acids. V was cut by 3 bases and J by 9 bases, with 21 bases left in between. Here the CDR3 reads CAISDRGAPQNSEQFF. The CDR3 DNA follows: TGTGCCATCAGTGATCGGGGAGCGCCCCAAAATAGTGAGCAGTTCTTC.

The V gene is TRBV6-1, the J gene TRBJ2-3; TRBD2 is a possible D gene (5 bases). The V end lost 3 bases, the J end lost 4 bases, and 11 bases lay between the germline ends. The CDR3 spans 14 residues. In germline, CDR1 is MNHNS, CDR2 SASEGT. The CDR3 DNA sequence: TGTGCCAGCAGTGAGGGATCGGAGGCAGATACGCAGTATTTT. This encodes CASSEGSEADTQYF.

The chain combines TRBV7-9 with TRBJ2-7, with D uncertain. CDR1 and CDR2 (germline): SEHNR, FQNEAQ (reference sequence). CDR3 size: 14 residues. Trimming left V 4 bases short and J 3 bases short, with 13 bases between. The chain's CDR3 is CASSSLWGSYEQYF. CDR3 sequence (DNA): TGTGCCAGCAGCTCCCTATGGGGTAGCTACGAGCAGTACTTC.

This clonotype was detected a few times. This CDR3 reads CASSFYLAGVRNEQFF. CDR3 DNA: TGCGCCAGCAGTTTTTATCTAGCGGGAGTGCGCAATGAGCAGTTCTTC. The chain uses TRBV5-1 and TRBJ2-1; TRBD2 agrees at 10 bases. Germline CDR1 and CDR2: SGHRS and YFSETQ. V lost 5 bases to trimming and J lost 6 bases; unmatched junction nucleotides: 11. CDR3 length: 16 residues.

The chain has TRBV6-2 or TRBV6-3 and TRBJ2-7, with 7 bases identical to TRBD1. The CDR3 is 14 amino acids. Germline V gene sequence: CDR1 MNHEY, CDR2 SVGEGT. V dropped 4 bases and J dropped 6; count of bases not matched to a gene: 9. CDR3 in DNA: TGTGCCAGCAGTTTTACAGGGGAGATGGGCGAGCAGTACTTC. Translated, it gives CASSFTGEMGEQYF.

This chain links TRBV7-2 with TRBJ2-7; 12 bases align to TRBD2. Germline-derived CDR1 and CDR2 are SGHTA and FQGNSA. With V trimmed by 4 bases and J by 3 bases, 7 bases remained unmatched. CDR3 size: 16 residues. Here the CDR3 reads CASSSWTSGNVYEQYF. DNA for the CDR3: TGTGCCAGCAGCTCTTGGACTAGCGGGAATGTCTACGAGCAGTACTTC. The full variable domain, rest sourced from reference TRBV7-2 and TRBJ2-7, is GAGVSQSPSNKVTEKGKDVELRCDPISGHTALYWYRQSLGQGLEFLIYFQGNSAPDKSGLPSDRFSAERTGGSVSTLTIQRTQQEDSAVYLCASSSWTSGNVYEQYFGPGTRLTVT.

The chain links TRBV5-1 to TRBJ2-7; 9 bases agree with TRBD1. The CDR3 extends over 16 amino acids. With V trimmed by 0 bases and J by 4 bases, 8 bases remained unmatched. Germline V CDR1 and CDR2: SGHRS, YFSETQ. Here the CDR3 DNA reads TGCGCCAGCAGCTTGGAGGGACAGGGAATATCATACGAGCAGTACTTC. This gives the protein CASSLEGQGISYEQYF.

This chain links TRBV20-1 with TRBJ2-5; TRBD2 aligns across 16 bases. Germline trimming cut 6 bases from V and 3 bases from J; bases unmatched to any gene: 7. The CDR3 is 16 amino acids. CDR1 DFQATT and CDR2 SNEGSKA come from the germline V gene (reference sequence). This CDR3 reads CSAPGGLAGGKETQYF. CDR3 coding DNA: TGCAGTGCGCCCGGGGGACTAGCGGGAGGGAAAGAGACCCAGTACTTC.

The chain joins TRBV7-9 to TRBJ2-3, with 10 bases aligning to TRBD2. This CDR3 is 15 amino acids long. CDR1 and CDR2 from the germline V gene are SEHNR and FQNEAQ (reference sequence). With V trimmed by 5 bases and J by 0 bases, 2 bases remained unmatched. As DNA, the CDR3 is TGTGCCAGCAGCACGACTAGCGGGAGCACAGATACGCAGTATTTT. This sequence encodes CASSTTSGSTDTQYF.